A selection of T cell receptor beta chains follows, all from one sample in a study of T cells in Graves' hyperthyroidism and ophthalmopathy. A single record per CDR3 protein comes from TCRdb applying MiXCR to the multiplex PCR reads. The sample includes about 250,000 distinct CDR3 sequences, about 20% of them seen just once. Material for sequencing was blood. These receptors were collected from a man younger than 40 with Graves' ophthalmopathy. Both conserved end residues are part of each CDR3. D genes are given only for firm matches. The size field is filled for only some rows; it gives once, few, many or a size class.

cdr3_length: 15
j_call: TRBJ1-5
d_call: -
v_call: TRBV4-2
clone_size: few
cdr3_aa: CASSRDANSNQPQHF
cdr3_nt: TGTGCCAGCAGCCGGGACGCCAACTCAAATCAGCCCCAGCATTTT

cdr3_length: 13
j_call: TRBJ1-5
d_call: -
v_call: TRBV6-4
clone_size: -
cdr3_aa: CASSETLYKPQHF
cdr3_nt: TGTGCCAGCAGTGAAACCCTTTATAAGCCCCAGCATTTT

cdr3_length: 12
j_call: TRBJ2-5
d_call: TRBD1
v_call: TRBV30
clone_size: many
cdr3_aa: CAWAGGSETQYF
cdr3_nt: TGTGCCTGGGCAGGGGGCTCAGAGACCCAGTACTTC

cdr3_length: 14
j_call: TRBJ1-2
d_call: -
v_call: TRBV5-1
clone_size: many
cdr3_aa: CASSLGPANYGYTF
cdr3_nt: TGCGCCAGCAGCTTGGGACCAGCTAACTATGGCTACACCTTC

cdr3_length: 16
j_call: TRBJ2-1
d_call: -
v_call: TRBV7-8
clone_size: few
cdr3_aa: CASSLVMGGGKNEQFF
cdr3_nt: TGTGCCAGCAGCTTAGTGATGGGCGGGGGCAAAAATGAGCAGTTCTTC

cdr3_length: 14
j_call: TRBJ2-2
d_call: TRBD1
v_call: TRBV7-2
clone_size: -
cdr3_aa: CASSRQGPTGELFF
cdr3_nt: TGTGCCAGCAGCCGACAGGGTCCTACGGGGGAGCTGTTTTTT

cdr3_length: 16
j_call: TRBJ1-5
d_call: -
v_call: TRBV6-5
clone_size: -
cdr3_aa: CASSYGGRDDAQPQHF
cdr3_nt: TGTGCCAGCAGTTACGGGGGCAGGGACGACGCTCAGCCCCAGCATTTT

cdr3_length: 14
j_call: TRBJ1-2
d_call: -
v_call: TRBV27
clone_size: few
cdr3_aa: CASSFSRVNYGYTF
cdr3_nt: TGTGCCAGCAGTTTCAGCAGGGTTAACTATGGCTACACCTTC

cdr3_length: 16
j_call: TRBJ1-5
d_call: TRBD1
v_call: TRBV19
clone_size: few
cdr3_aa: CASSRRQGGYGQPQHF
cdr3_nt: TGTGCCAGTAGTCGCAGACAGGGCGGTTATGGTCAGCCCCAGCATTTT

cdr3_length: 12
j_call: TRBJ2-2
d_call: -
v_call: TRBV27
clone_size: once
cdr3_aa: CATKTNTGELFF
cdr3_nt: TGTGCCACCAAAACTAACACCGGGGAGCTGTTTTTT

cdr3_length: 16
j_call: TRBJ2-7
d_call: TRBD1
v_call: TRBV28
clone_size: many
cdr3_aa: CASSSPGQGGVYEQYF
cdr3_nt: TGTGCCAGCAGCTCTCCCGGACAGGGTGGTGTTTACGAGCAGTACTTC

cdr3_length: 15
j_call: TRBJ2-2
d_call: -
v_call: TRBV28
clone_size: few
cdr3_aa: CASSYPLLRTGELFF
cdr3_nt: TGTGCCAGCAGTTACCCATTGTTACGGACCGGGGAGCTGTTTTTT

cdr3_length: 14
j_call: TRBJ2-1
d_call: -
v_call: TRBV6-5
clone_size: -
cdr3_aa: CASSYDPTYNEQFF
cdr3_nt: TGTGCCAGCAGTTACGACCCTACCTACAATGAGCAGTTCTTC

cdr3_length: 15
j_call: TRBJ2-3
d_call: TRBD1
v_call: TRBV27
clone_size: -
cdr3_aa: CASRKFTGGTDTQYF
cdr3_nt: TGTGCCAGCAGAAAATTTACAGGGGGCACAGATACGCAGTATTTT

cdr3_length: 15
j_call: TRBJ2-3
d_call: -
v_call: TRBV11-2
clone_size: few
cdr3_aa: CASSLRGAVTDTQYF
cdr3_nt: TGTGCCAGCAGCTTAAGGGGAGCGGTCACAGATACGCAGTATTTT

cdr3_length: 16
j_call: TRBJ2-5
d_call: -
v_call: TRBV16
clone_size: few
cdr3_aa: CASSQSAGGRAETQYF
cdr3_nt: TGTGCCAGCAGCCAATCTGCCGGGGGCCGGGCAGAGACCCAGTACTTC

cdr3_length: 15
j_call: TRBJ1-2
d_call: TRBD1
v_call: TRBV28
clone_size: many
cdr3_aa: CASSPQTGHLDGYTF
cdr3_nt: TGTGCCAGCAGTCCACAGACAGGGCACCTCGATGGCTACACCTTC

cdr3_length: 14
j_call: TRBJ2-3
d_call: -
v_call: TRBV7-2
clone_size: -
cdr3_aa: CASSTRVFTDTQYF
cdr3_nt: TGTGCCAGCAGCACCCGGGTCTTCACAGATACGCAGTATTTT

cdr3_length: 15
j_call: TRBJ2-3
d_call: -
v_call: TRBV11-3
clone_size: -
cdr3_aa: CASSFNPWSTDTQYF
cdr3_nt: TGTGCCAGCAGCTTTAATCCCTGGAGCACAGATACGCAGTATTTT

cdr3_length: 14
j_call: TRBJ2-2
d_call: -
v_call: TRBV12-3/TRBV12-4
clone_size: few
cdr3_aa: CASSFSGSWGELFF
cdr3_nt: TGTGCCAGCAGTTTCTCCGGGTCCTGGGGGGAGCTGTTTTTT

cdr3_length: 13
j_call: TRBJ2-5
d_call: -
v_call: TRBV3-1
clone_size: many
cdr3_aa: CASSQTYQETQYF
cdr3_nt: TGTGCCAGCAGCCAAACTTACCAAGAGACCCAGTACTTC

cdr3_length: 15
j_call: TRBJ2-5
d_call: -
v_call: TRBV7-9
clone_size: -
cdr3_aa: CASSLIRGYQETQYF
cdr3_nt: TGTGCCAGCAGCTTGATTCGCGGGTACCAAGAGACCCAGTACTTC